A single sample is the source of the 17 T cell receptor beta chains below, sequenced in a study of B cell selection in AIRE deficiency. Regulatory T cells were sorted as CD4+CD25hiCD127low/negative. Some clones are missing from TCRdb's copy, which holds only in-frame ones; the method was immunoSEQ multiplex PCR. The data hold approximately 24,000 clones, with about 92% observed a single time. Sequencing input: CD4+CD25+ Tregs sorted from PBMCs. The source is a human donor in good health.

This clone was seen a single time. The V gene is TRBV6-5, the J gene TRBJ1-6; 7 positions match TRBD1. Germline CDR1 and CDR2: MNHEY and SVGAGI. Trimming cost V 8 bases and J 1 base; bases outside gene matches: 2. This CDR3 region has 14 residues. CDR3 nucleotide sequence: TGTGCCAGCCAGGGGGAATCCTATAATTCACCCCTCCACTTT. It yields the protein CASQGESYNSPLHF.

A single count supports this clone. The V and J genes are TRBV12-5 and TRBJ2-1, with a tentative D call TRBD2 (5 bases). The CDR3 runs to 14 residues. Germline CDR1 reads LGHNT; CDR2 reads FRNRAP. Trimming cost V 0 bases and J 7 bases, with 10 bases left between them. The CDR3 DNA reads as TGTGCTAGTGGTTTGGTACCCGGCGGGAATGAGCAGTTCTTC. Translated, it gives CASGLVPGGNEQFF.

This clone was seen just once. The chain joins TRBV6-1 to TRBJ2-1; no firm D call. Looked up from germline, CDR1 is MNHNS and CDR2 is SASEGT. This CDR3 is built from 11 residues. The V and J ends lost 8 bases and 4 bases respectively, with 6 bases between them. The CDR3 region is CASSQYNEQFF. CDR3 sequence (DNA): TGTGCCAGCTCACAATACAATGAGCAGTTCTTC.

V is TRBV11-2 and J is TRBJ2-7, with unresolved D. Between the trimmed V and J ends, which lost 1 base and 2 bases, there was a span of 12 bases. The V gene's germline CDR1 is SGHAT and CDR2 FQNNGV. The length of the CDR3 is 15 residues. DNA of the CDR3: TGTGCCAGCAGCTTAGTACGGCTCCAAGCCTACGAGCAGTACTTC. It codes for CASSLVRLQAYEQYF.

The V and J genes are TRBV7-9 and TRBJ2-2; D is possibly TRBD2 (6 bases). Per the germline V gene, CDR1 is SEHNR and CDR2 is FQNEAQ (reference sequence). V lost 2 bases to trimming and J lost 6 bases, with 13 bases between them. CDR3 length: 15 amino acids. The CDR3 sequence: CASSLTSGVAGELFF. For the CDR3, the DNA is TGTGCCAGCAGCTTAACGTCGGGGGTGGCCGGGGAGCTGTTTTTT.

The chain recombines TRBV30 with TRBJ1-1; D is uncertain. Germline V gives CDR1 GTSNPN, CDR2 SVGIG (reference sequence). There are 13 residues in the CDR3. The V end was cut by 0 bases, the J end by 7 bases, with 12 bases between. As DNA, the CDR3 is TGTGCCTGGAGTGTACAAAGCCGGGGTGAAGCTTTCTTT. Amino acid sequence: CAWSVQSRGEAFF.

The V and J genes are TRBV11-1 and TRBJ2-1; 7 nucleotides align to TRBD1. The germline CDR1 and CDR2 sequences are SGHAT and FQDESV (reference sequence). V gave up 4 bases and J gave up 9 bases; unmatched junction bases: 9. CDR3 length: 14 amino acids. This chain's CDR3 is CASSSYRGKGEQFF. The CDR3 coding sequence is TGTGCCAGCAGCTCCTACAGGGGTAAGGGTGAGCAGTTCTTC.

This sequence joins TRBV5-8 and TRBJ1-1; a possible D gene is TRBD1 (5 bases). V was trimmed by 3 bases and J by 12 bases, leaving 15 bases between them. Germline-derived CDR1 and CDR2 are SGHTS and YDEGEE. CDR3 size: 12 residues. The CDR3 loop reads CASSYGSGFTFF. CDR3 DNA sequence: TGTGCCAGCAGCTACGGATCAGGGTTCACTTTCTTT.

The table lists this clone with a few counts. J is TRBJ1-2 and V is TRBV18; 8 nucleotides align to TRBD1. CDR3 length equals 14 residues. Unmatched junction bases numbered 2, after V lost 4 bases and J lost 1 base. Germline V gene sequence: CDR1 KGHSH, CDR2 LQKENI. CDR3: CASSRDRNNYGYTF. CDR3 nucleotides: TGTGCCAGCTCACGGGACAGGAATAACTATGGCTACACCTTC.

The CDR3: CASLGPWKGGSPLHF. The CDR3 coding sequence is TGTGCCAGCCTCGGGCCCTGGAAAGGAGGTTCACCCCTCCACTTT. The chain uses TRBV2 and TRBJ1-6; the D is unclear. The V and J ends lost 8 bases and 9 bases respectively, with 20 bases between them. Germline V gene lookup returns CDR1 SNHLY and CDR2 FYNNEI. The CDR3 sequence is 15 residues long.

This chain connects TRBV29-1 to TRBJ1-5, with a weak D call TRBD1 (5 bases). The CDR3 totals 15 residues. Trimming removed 6 bases from V and 0 bases from J, with 15 bases in between. Germline lookup yields CDR1 SQVTM and CDR2 ANQGSEA. CDR3 in amino acids: CSVATGTSSNQPQHF. CDR3 nucleotide sequence: TGCAGCGTCGCTACCGGGACGAGTAGCAATCAGCCCCAGCATTTT. The variable domain in full, with the rest retrieved from reference TRBV29-1 and TRBJ1-5, is SAVISQKPSRDICQRGTSLTIQCQVDSQVTMMFWYRQQPGQSLTLIATANQGSEATYESGFVIDKFPISRPNLTFSTLTVSNMSPEDSSIYLCSVATGTSSNQPQHFGDGTRLSIL.

V and J are TRBV5-3 and TRBJ1-6, with a possible D match to TRBD1 (5 bases). TRBV5-3 carries the ORF label, with uncertain function. There are 16 residues in the CDR3. Between the trimmed V and J ends, which lost 0 bases and 8 bases, there was a span of 15 bases. As DNA, the CDR3 is TGTGCCAGAAGCTTGGTAGGAGGGGTCAGTCATTCACCCCTCCACTTT. Protein: CARSLVGGVSHSPLHF.

The J gene is TRBJ1-3, the V gene TRBV25-1; D gene uncertain. V was shortened by 2 bases and J by 1 base, with 6 bases between the two germline ends. Germline V gene data show CDR1 as MGHDK and CDR2 as SYGVNS. The CDR3 has 14 amino acids. The CDR3, as DNA: TGTGCCAGCAGTGAAGCCGGGTCTGGAAACACCATATATTTT. Protein sequence: CASSEAGSGNTIYF.

The chain carries TRBV7-2 and TRBJ2-3; D possibly corresponds to TRBD1 (5 bases). The V gene's germline CDR1 is SGHTA and CDR2 FQGNSA. The CDR3 covers 14 residues. Trimming stripped 2 bases from V and 4 bases from J, with 10 bases between. CDR3 coding DNA: TGTGCCAGCAGCTTAAGGGGTGACGCAGATACGCAGTATTTT. Amino acids: CASSLRGDADTQYF.

In DNA, the CDR3 is TGTGCCAGCAGGATACCGGGACGGACCTATGGCTACACCTTC. The encoded protein is CASRIPGRTYGYTF. The chain employs TRBV6-5 and TRBJ1-2, with D tentatively TRBD1 (5 bases). The CDR3 is made up of 14 amino acids. Germline loops: CDR1 MNHEY, CDR2 SVGAGI. V was pared by 6 bases and J by 4 bases, with 15 bases between.

By share, this clone counts as medium-sized. V gene TRBV28 combines with J gene TRBJ1-1; 9 bases line up with TRBD1. Trimming at V came to 5 bases and at J to 5 bases, leaving 9 bases not matched to a gene. This CDR3 is built from 15 residues. The germline CDR1 and CDR2 sequences are MDHEN and SYDVKM. The CDR3 DNA sequence: TGTGCCAGCAGTCAACAGGGGGCAGGGGGTACTGAAGCTTTCTTT. This translates into CASSQQGAGGTEAFF. Full variable domain (outside the CDR3, taken from reference TRBV28 and TRBJ1-1): DVKVTQSSRYLVKRTGEKVFLECVQDMDHENMFWYRQDPGLGLRLIYFSYDVKMKEKGDIPEGYSVSREKKERFSLILESASTNQTSMYLCASSQQGAGGTEAFFGQGTRLTVV.

V gene TRBV28 combines with J gene TRBJ2-3; TRBD2 might be the D (6 bases). The V end was cut by 2 bases, the J end by 2 bases, with 11 bases between. Germline values: CDR1 MDHEN, CDR2 SYDVKM. This CDR3 contains 15 residues. The CDR3 loop reads CASSLRGTYTDTQYF. In nucleotides, the CDR3 is TGTGCCAGCAGTTTACGGGGGACCTACACAGATACGCAGTATTTT.